Sequencing of this T cell receptor beta chain was carried out in a study of cytomegalovirus exposure and HLA in healthy donors. Researchers ran the PCR with 60 Vbeta and 13 Jbeta primers. Clones were read by immunoSEQ multiplex PCR, and TCRdb kept only the in-frame ones, dropping some. This sample has about 150,000 clones, with around 75% found just once. The CDR3 contains 15 residues. Trimming cost V 4 bases and J 8 bases; bases outside gene matches: 13. Per the germline V gene, CDR1 is SGHRS and CDR2 is YFSETQ. The chain is built from TRBV5-1 and TRBJ1-1; 8 nucleotides match TRBD1. The TCR sequence derives from a male donor in good health and CMV-seronegative. Sequences were obtained from PBMCs. The CDR3 region is CASSPGGNTLLEAFF. Written as DNA, the CDR3 is TGCGCCAGCAGCCCAGGGGGCAATACTTTATTGGAAGCTTTCTTT.